The present TCR beta chain was sequenced within a study of blood T cell repertoires in COVID-19 (dated by TCRdb to the early 2020s). About the full investigation: Samples covering the acute and convalescent phases of COVID-19 were provided by collaborators in the United States, Italy and Spain. The prospective study material was composed of cDNA or gDNA derived from T cells, B-cell-depleted T cells, or PBMCs. Deeply sampled blood TCRbeta repertoires from subjects exposed to, actively infected with, or recovered from COVID-19 were included in the dataset. A freely available public database, intended as a resource for researchers studying the immune response to SARS-CoV-2, is where the repertoires were released. The samples were drawn from the first 160 participants of the ongoing ImmuneRACE study and from about 1,200 subjects provided by 6 global collaborators. Sample metadata almost always included a de-identified subject ID, COVID-19 status, age in years and sex. Where available, HLA class I and class II types were obtained from metadata supplied by the sample provider rather than from assay-based typing. Broad study findings and their caveats: How much clinical and demographic metadata was included differed by source and by participant, and the metadata was provided uncurated.

Whole blood was collected in K2EDTA tubes by collaborating institutions according to the institutions' own protocols. For TCRbeta analysis, collaborator samples were shipped as frozen whole blood, as isolated PBMCs, or as DNA extracted from either sample type. In regard to this clone: What this receptor recognizes is not known. Base qualities are not at hand, and no much larger clone is one base apart. The same CDR3 is also encoded by other DNA sequences in this sample.

From the germline V gene, CDR1 is SGHTA and CDR2 is FQGTGA. Trimming costs V 0 bases and J 0 bases, and their ends lie 9 bases apart. The CDR3 has 16 amino acids, counting the end cysteine and phenylalanine. Only CDR3 DNA is held: 48 bases, read in frame from base 1. TCRbeta CDR3 regions were amplified from genomic DNA by means of the immunoSEQ Assay, a bias-controlled multiplex PCR. The published analysis was carried out like this. Within the assay, amplification of reference gene primers was used to estimate how many nucleated cells each sample contained. To quantify the absolute abundance of each unique TCRbeta CDR3 rearrangement, sequence reads were collapsed and filtered. Productive Simpson clonality was computed per sample as the square root of Simpson's diversity index over productive rearrangements. TCRdb carries this immuneACCESS record with in-frame sequences only. Its versions omit some clonotypes, under half of them owing to an unresolved V gene in the studies checked, with the rest unexplained. That table supplies the V and J calls and clone size; D and trimming were determined from the DNA. The sample profile shows roughly 410,000 clones; 80% to 90% of them were found once. Jointly, the top ten make up about 1.2% of the sample.

The chain links TRBV7-3 with TRBJ1-3, with TRBD1 as a weak D call on 5 bases. The sequenced sample was peripheral blood. This sequence was found in a man aged 35 to 55 with acute or convalescent COVID-19. The CDR3 corresponds to CASSLTGGNSGNTIYF. The nucleotide sequence reads TGTGCCAGCAGCTTAACGGGGGGGAACTCTGGAAACACCATATATTTT.